This T cell receptor (beta chain) appears in the sequencing data of a study of T cells in Graves' hyperthyroidism and ophthalmopathy. Study findings and constraints: Ophthalmopathy was told apart from stable hyperthyroidism by a 13 V-J model. Also found in blood were most expanded thyroid clonotypes above 0.001.

This clonotype was counted many times. No antigen is known for it. V lost 0 bases and J lost 9, with 13 bases in between. Germline V CDR1 and CDR2: SGDLS, YYNGEE. This CDR3 has 15 residues. TCR beta CDR3 sequences were amplified from RNA transcripts. The HTBI primer set served for first-round RT-PCR of the TCR CDR3. TCRdb reprocessed the multiplex PCR reads via MiXCR and lists one record per CDR3 protein. The sample includes about 600,000 distinct CDR3 sequences, more than 13% of them seen just once. Active moderate-to-severe ophthalmopathy, Clinical Activity Score at least 3, NOSPECS at least 4, under 3 months' duration.

The sequenced material came from blood. The sequence was obtained from a woman in her late teens or twenties with Graves' ophthalmopathy. V is TRBV9 and J is TRBJ1-6; D remains unclear. CDR3 sequence reads: CASSVGQEDGSPLHF. The CDR3 bases are TGTGCCAGCAGCGTAGGCCAGGAGGACGGTTCACCCCTCCACTTT.